This T cell receptor beta chain was documented in a study of T cells expressing NK-cell markers. Study context: One of eight sequenced donors was HCMV-seronegative; the other seven were seropositive.

CDR3 size: 15 residues. Germline CDR1 is SEHNR and CDR2 is FQNEAQ (reference sequence). Regarding this clonotype: Its antigen remains unidentified.

Template switching by 5'RACE with UMIs generated the TCR beta cDNA. Following a re-call of the 5' RACE reads, TCRdb has one entry per CDR3 protein and lacks DNA. This listing includes about 460,000 distinct CDR3 sequences. Study conclusions and caveats: In several donors, dominant clonotypes made up 28.3-60.1% of CD3+CD56-NKG2C+ cells. Six donors carried dominant NKG2C+ clonotypes that made up roughly 1.0-7.5% of their CD8+ T cells.

The sample taken for sequencing was blood T cells: a sorted CD56 or NKG2C T cell subset, CD4+ or CD8+ T cells, or bulk PBMC T cells (not recorded which). The source is a woman between 45 and 65 years old in good health. V and J are TRBV7-9 and TRBJ1-1. The CDR3 protein is CASSLYTRRDTEAFF. The full variable domain, with the rest looked up from reference TRBV7-9 and TRBJ1-1, is DTGVSQNPRHKITKRGQNVTFRCDPISEHNRLYWYRQTLGQGPEFLTYFQNEAQLEKSRLLSDRFSAERPKGSFSTLEIQRTEQGDSAMYLCASSLYTRRDTEAFFGQGTRLTVV.